This TCR beta chain was observed in a study of regulatory T cells. A couple of CD3G-deficient patients had more severe autoimmunity; all had some. Sorting split CD4+ cells into CD25-high CD127-low Tregs and CD25-low CD127-high conventional T cells. Turning to this clone: The antigen is not known.

The PCR used 52 TRBV and 13 TRBJ primers. The data were produced by immunoSEQ multiplex PCR, yet TCRdb's version contains in-frame clones alone and is incomplete. The data contain roughly 30,000 clones, 80% to 95% of them singletons. CDR3 size: 12 residues. Trimming took 4 bases from V and 5 from J, leaving 9 bases between them. CDR1 is SGHTS and CDR2 is YDEGEE in the germline V gene. Study outcomes and limitations: Hydrophobic residues at CDR3 positions 6 and 7 were enriched in conventional CD4+ T cells of CD3G-deficient patients.

Material for sequencing was conventional CD4+ T cells sorted from blood. The rearrangement joins TRBV5-8 to TRBJ1-2; D unclear. The receptor was isolated from a person aged 18 to 35 with CD3G deficiency. CDR3 sequence: CASSPWAYGYTF. For the CDR3, the DNA is TGTGCCAGCAGCCCCTGGGCTTATGGCTACACCTTC.